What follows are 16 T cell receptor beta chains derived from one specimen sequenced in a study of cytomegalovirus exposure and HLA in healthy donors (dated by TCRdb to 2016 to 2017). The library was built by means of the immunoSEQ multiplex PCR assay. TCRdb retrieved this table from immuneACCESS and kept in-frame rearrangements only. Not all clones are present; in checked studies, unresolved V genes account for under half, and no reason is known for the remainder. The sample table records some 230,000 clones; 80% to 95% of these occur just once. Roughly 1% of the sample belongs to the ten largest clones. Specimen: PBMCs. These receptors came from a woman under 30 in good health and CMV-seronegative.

The CDR3 DNA reads as TGTGCCAGCAGCTTTCCGGGGAATACTGGAAACACCATATATTTT. This gives the protein CASSFPGNTGNTIYF. This chain connects TRBV5-4 to TRBJ1-3; D uncertain. Germline CDR1 SGHNT, CDR2 YYREEE (reference sequence). The V end lost 2 bases, the J end lost 2 bases, and 11 bases lay between the germline ends. This CDR3 is 15 amino acids long. Together with reference TRBV5-4 and TRBJ1-3, the CDR3 gives the full variable domain: ETGVTQSPTHLIKTRGQQVTLRCSSQSGHNTVSWYQQALGQGPQFIFQYYREEENGRGNFPPRFSGLQFPNYSSELNVNALELDDSALYLCASSFPGNTGNTIYFGEGSWLTVV.

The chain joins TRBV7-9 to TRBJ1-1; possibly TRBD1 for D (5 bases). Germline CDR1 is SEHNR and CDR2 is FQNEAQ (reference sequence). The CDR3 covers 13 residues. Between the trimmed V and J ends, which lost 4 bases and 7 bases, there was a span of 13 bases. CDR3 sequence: CASSSPLRVEAFF. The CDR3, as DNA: TGTGCCAGCAGCTCTCCCCTCAGGGTTGAAGCTTTCTTT.

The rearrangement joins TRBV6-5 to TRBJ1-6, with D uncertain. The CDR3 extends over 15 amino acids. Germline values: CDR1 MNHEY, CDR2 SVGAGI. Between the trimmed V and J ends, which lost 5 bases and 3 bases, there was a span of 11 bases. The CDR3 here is CASSADGIYNSPLHF. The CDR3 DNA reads TGTGCCAGCAGTGCAGACGGGATCTATAATTCACCCCTCCACTTT.

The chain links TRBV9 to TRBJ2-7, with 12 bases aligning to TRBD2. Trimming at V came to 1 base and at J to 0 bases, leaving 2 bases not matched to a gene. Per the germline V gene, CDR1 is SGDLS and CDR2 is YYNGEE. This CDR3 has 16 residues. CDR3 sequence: CASSVRLAGVSYEQYF. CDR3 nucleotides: TGTGCCAGCAGCGTAAGACTAGCGGGGGTCTCCTACGAGCAGTACTTC.

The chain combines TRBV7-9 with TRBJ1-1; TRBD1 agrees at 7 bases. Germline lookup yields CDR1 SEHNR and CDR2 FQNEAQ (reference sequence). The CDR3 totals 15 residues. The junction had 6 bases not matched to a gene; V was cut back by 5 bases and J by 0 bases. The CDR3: CASSPRDSMNTEAFF. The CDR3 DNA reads TGTGCCAGCAGCCCCCGGGACAGCATGAACACTGAAGCTTTCTTT.

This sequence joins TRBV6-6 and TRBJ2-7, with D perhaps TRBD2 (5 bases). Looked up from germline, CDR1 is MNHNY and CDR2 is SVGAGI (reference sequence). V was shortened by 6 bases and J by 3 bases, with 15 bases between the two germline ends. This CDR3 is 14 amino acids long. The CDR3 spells CASSPVRDNYEQYF. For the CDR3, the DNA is TGTGCCAGCAGCCCCGTACGGGATAACTACGAGCAGTACTTC.

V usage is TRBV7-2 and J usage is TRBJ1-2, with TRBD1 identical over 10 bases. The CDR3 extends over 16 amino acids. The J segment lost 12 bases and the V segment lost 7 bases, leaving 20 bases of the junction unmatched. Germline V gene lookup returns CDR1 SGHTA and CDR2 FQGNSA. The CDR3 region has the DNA TGTGCCAGCACCCCGTTGACCACCCGGGACAGGGGATCTCACACCTTC. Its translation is CASTPLTTRDRGSHTF.

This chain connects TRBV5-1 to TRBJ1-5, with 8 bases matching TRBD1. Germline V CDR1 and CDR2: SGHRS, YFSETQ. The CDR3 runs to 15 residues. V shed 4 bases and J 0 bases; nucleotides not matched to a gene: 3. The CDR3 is CASSPTGDSNQPQHF. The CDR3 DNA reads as TGCGCCAGCAGCCCGACAGGGGATAGCAATCAGCCCCAGCATTTT.

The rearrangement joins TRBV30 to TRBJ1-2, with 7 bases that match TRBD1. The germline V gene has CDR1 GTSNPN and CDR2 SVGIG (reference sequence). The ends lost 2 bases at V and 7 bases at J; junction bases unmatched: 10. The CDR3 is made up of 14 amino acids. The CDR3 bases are TGTGCCTGGAGTTGGGAGGAGACAGGGACTGGCTACACCTTC. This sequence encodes CAWSWEETGTGYTF.

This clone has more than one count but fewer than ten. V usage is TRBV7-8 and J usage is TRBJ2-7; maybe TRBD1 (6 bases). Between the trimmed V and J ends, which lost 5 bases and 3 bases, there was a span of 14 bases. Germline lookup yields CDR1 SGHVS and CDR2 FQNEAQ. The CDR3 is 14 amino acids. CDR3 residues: CASSLTGNYYEQYF. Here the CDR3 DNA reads TGTGCCAGCAGCCTCACAGGGAACTACTACGAGCAGTACTTC.

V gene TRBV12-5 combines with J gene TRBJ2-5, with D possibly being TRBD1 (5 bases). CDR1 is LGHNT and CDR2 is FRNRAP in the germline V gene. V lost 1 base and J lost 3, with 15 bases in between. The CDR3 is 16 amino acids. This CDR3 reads CASGLGSRVAEETQYF. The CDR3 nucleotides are TGTGCTAGTGGTTTGGGGTCCAGGGTGGCGGAAGAGACCCAGTACTTC.

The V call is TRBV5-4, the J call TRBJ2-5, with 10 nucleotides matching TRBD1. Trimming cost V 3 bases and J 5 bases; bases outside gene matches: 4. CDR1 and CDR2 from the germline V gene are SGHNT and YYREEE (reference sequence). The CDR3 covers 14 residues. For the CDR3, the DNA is TGTGCCAGCAGCTCGGGACAGGGGACGGAGACCCAGTACTTC. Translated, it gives CASSSGQGTETQYF. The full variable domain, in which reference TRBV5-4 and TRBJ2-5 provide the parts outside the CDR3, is ETGVTQSPTHLIKTRGQQVTLRCSSQSGHNTVSWYQQALGQGPQFIFQYYREEENGRGNFPPRFSGLQFPNYSSELNVNALELDDSALYLCASSSGQGTETQYFGPGTRLLVL.

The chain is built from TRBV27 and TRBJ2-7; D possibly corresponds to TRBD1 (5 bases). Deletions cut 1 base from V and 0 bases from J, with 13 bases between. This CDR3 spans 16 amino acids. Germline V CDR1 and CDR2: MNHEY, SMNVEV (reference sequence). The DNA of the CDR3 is TGTGCCAGCAGTTTATTGAGAACAGGAACCTCCTACGAGCAGTACTTC. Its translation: CASSLLRTGTSYEQYF.

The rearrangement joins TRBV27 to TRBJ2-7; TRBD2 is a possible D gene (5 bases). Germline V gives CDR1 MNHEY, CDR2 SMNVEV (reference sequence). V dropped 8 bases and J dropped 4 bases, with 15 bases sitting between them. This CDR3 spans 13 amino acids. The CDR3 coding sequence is TGTGCCAGCCATACAGAGGGTACGTACGAGCAGTACTTC. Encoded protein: CASHTEGTYEQYF.

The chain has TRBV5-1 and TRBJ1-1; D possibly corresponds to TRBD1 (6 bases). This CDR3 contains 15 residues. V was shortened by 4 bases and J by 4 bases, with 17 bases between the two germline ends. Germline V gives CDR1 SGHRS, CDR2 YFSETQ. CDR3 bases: TGCGCCAGCAGCCTCCTGGACAGCTTAAGCACTGAAGCTTTCTTT. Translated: CASSLLDSLSTEAFF.

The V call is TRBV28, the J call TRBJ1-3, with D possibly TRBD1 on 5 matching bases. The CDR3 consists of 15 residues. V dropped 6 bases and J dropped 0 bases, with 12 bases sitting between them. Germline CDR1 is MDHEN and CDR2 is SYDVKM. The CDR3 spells CASRGRGDSGNTIYF. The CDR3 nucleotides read TGTGCCAGCAGGGGGCGGGGTGACTCTGGAAACACCATATATTTT.